The 11 T cell receptor beta chains below come from one sample, sequenced in a study of T-cell memory formation after mild COVID-19. TCRdb called the 5' RACE reads again in MiXCR, with one record for every CDR3 protein. The sample lists over 150,000 distinct CDR3 sequences; 13% were seen once. Sample: PBMCs or a T cell subset sorted from them (not recorded which). The origin of the receptors is a man aged 18 to 29 who had mild COVID-19 (a few samples of this study predate the infection). Cell type and time point are not known.

This clonotype was detected only a few times. The chain couples TRBV7-3 to TRBJ2-5; D possibly corresponds to TRBD1 (5 bases). This CDR3 is 14 amino acids long. From germline, CDR1 is SGHTA and CDR2 FQGTGA. Trimming pared 2 bases from V and 4 bases from J, leaving 11 bases between. CDR3 loop: CASSLYQGTETQYF. In DNA, the CDR3 is TGTGCCAGCAGCTTATACCAGGGAACAGAGACCCAGTACTTC.

This clonotype was detected ten times or more. The CDR3 nucleotides are TGCGCCAGCAGCCAAGAGGCCGGGACAGGAGGCTACACCTTC. It yields the protein CASSQEAGTGGYTF. The V call is TRBV4-3, the J call TRBJ1-2; 8 bases agree with TRBD1. The CDR3 is made up of 14 amino acids. CDR1 and CDR2 from the germline V gene are LGHNA and YSLEER. V was pared by 0 bases and J by 8 bases, with 5 bases of the junction left unmatched.

This clonotype has a handful of counts. The V and J genes are TRBV7-2 and TRBJ2-3; 12 nucleotides agree with TRBD1. The CDR3 has 19 residues. Germline CDR1 and CDR2: SGHTA and FQGNSA. After removal of 2 bases from V and 4 bases from J, the junction contained 13 bases not matched to a gene. The chain's CDR3 is CASSLRHPGQGAGADTQYF. CDR3 bases: TGTGCCAGCAGCTTACGGCACCCGGGACAGGGGGCTGGGGCAGATACGCAGTATTTT.

This chain links TRBV10-2 with TRBJ1-6; D may be TRBD1 (6 bases). The V end lost 7 bases, the J end lost 7 bases, and 14 bases lay between the germline ends. The CDR3 consists of 14 residues. The germline gives CDR1 WSHSY, CDR2 SAAADI. CDR3 region: CASTVRDTNSPLHF. CDR3 nucleotide sequence: TGCGCCAGCACCGTCCGGGACACCAATTCACCCCTCCACTTT.

This chain links TRBV20-1 with TRBJ2-2; 8 bases fit TRBD1. Germline CDR1 DFQATT, CDR2 SNEGSKA (reference sequence). J gave up 1 base and V 2 bases, and 9 bases lay outside the gene matches. The CDR3 runs 17 residues. CDR3 residues: CSARSATGTGNTGELFF. Here the CDR3 DNA reads TGCAGTGCTAGATCGGCCACCGGGACAGGGAACACCGGGGAGCTGTTTTTT.

In its sample, this clonotype was seen a few times. The chain's CDR3 is CAALRDGNTIYF. The CDR3 DNA sequence: TGTGCCGCCCTCCGTGATGGAAACACCATATATTTT. The chain has TRBV10-3 and TRBJ1-3, with D unclear. Germline V lookup: CDR1 ENHRY, CDR2 SYGVKD. V lost 11 bases to trimming and J lost 3 bases, with 11 bases between them. The CDR3 is made up of 12 amino acids.

This clonotype was picked up a small number of times. The chain recombines TRBV5-8 with TRBJ1-5, with D perhaps matching TRBD1 (6 bases). Per the germline V gene, CDR1 is SGHTS and CDR2 is YDEGEE. This CDR3 is built from 15 residues. Trimming took 4 bases from V and 0 from J, leaving 11 bases between them. CDR3 sequence: CASSPGTLSNQPQHF. Here the CDR3 DNA reads TGTGCCAGCAGCCCCGGGACACTTAGCAATCAGCCCCAGCATTTT.

In its sample, this clonotype was seen a few times. The chain carries TRBV7-2 and TRBJ2-1; D assignment may be TRBD1 or TRBD2 (7 bases each). V was pared by 1 base and J by 12 bases, with 13 bases between. The CDR3 totals 13 residues. The V gene's germline CDR1 is SGHTA and CDR2 FQGNSA. The chain's CDR3 is CASSLGEGDRQFF. CDR3 coding DNA: TGTGCCAGCAGCTTAGGGGAGGGGGACAGGCAGTTCTTC. Together with reference TRBV7-2 and TRBJ2-1, the CDR3 gives the full variable domain: GAGVSQSPSNKVTEKGKDVELRCDPISGHTALYWYRQSLGQGLEFLIYFQGNSAPDKSGLPSDRFSAERTGGSVSTLTIQRTQQEDSAVYLCASSLGEGDRQFFGPGTRLTVL.

At least ten counts were recorded for this clonotype. This chain links TRBV7-8 with TRBJ2-3; no definite D call. V was clipped by 5 bases and J by 6 bases, with 18 bases between them. The CDR3 loop spans 15 amino acids. Per the germline V gene, CDR1 is SGHVS and CDR2 is FQNEAQ. CDR3 sequence: CASSQRVPSRDTQYF. DNA of the CDR3: TGTGCCAGCAGCCAAAGGGTCCCTTCCCGGGATACGCAGTATTTT.

J is TRBJ2-1 and V is TRBV9; 7 positions match TRBD2. Germline V gene lookup returns CDR1 SGDLS and CDR2 YYNGEE. V shed 0 bases, J shed 6 bases, and the junction held 18 bases outside the gene matches. The CDR3 totals 19 residues. In DNA, the CDR3 is TGTGCCAGCAGCGTAGAAATCGGTAGCGGGTCCGTTTTAGGCAATGAGCAGTTCTTC. This sequence encodes CASSVEIGSGSVLGNEQFF.

CDR3 protein: CASSQTGTSGGLRDTQYF. The CDR3 coding sequence is TGTGCCAGCAGCCAAACCGGGACTAGCGGGGGGTTGAGAGATACGCAGTATTTT. The chain is built from TRBV4-2 and TRBJ2-3, with TRBD2 identical over 15 bases. The V and J ends lost 2 bases and 5 bases, in that order; junction bases with no gene match: 8. CDR3 length: 18 amino acids. Germline assignment: CDR1 LGHNA and CDR2 YNFKEQ.